This TCR beta chain was observed in a study of radiotherapy plus CTLA-4 blockade in lung cancer. On the study more broadly: Objective responses were recorded in more than 15% of patients, with disease control recorded in 25% to 40%.

Focal radiation plus CTLA-4 blockade with ipilimumab was given to patients with chemo-refractory metastatic non-small-cell lung cancer. Using immunoSEQ multiplex PCR, the repertoire was profiled, and TCRdb retains in-frame clones only, with some absent. The sample has more than 60,000 clones; 70% to 80% are singletons. Findings of the study overall: Early clone dynamics of blood T cells, plus interferon-beta, reportedly predicted response best. Subsequent to radiotherapy plus ipilimumab, tumor-derived TCR clones underwent expansion in blood.

On this clone: Its cognate antigen is unknown.

The length of the CDR3 is 12 residues. Trimming shortened V by 4 bases and J by 3 bases, and 7 bases separated the two germline ends. This receptor was obtained from a human donor with non-small cell lung cancer who had a complete response to radiotherapy plus ipilimumab. This sequence joins TRBV5-3 and TRBJ1-2; TRBD1 is a possible D gene (6 bases). TRBV5-3 is an open reading frame, and its role is uncertain. The input for sequencing was peripheral blood, taken from a patient treated with radiotherapy plus ipilimumab. The chain's CDR3 is CARSPGDYGYTF. The CDR3 bases are TGTGCCAGAAGCCCAGGGGACTATGGCTACACCTTC.